This T cell receptor (beta chain) was recovered during a study of memory CD4+ T cells and cytomegalovirus serostatus. General study points: Of about 150 reported CMV TCRbeta sequences, 65 to 85 were found in memory CD4+ repertoires. CMV serostatus prediction reached median AUC 0.95, or 0.91 with US-trained model.

Comments on this clone: Its antigen is unidentified.

The data were produced by immunoSEQ multiplex PCR, yet TCRdb's version contains in-frame clones alone and is incomplete. The sample consists of about 82,000 clones, roughly 80% of them appearing once. The CDR3 runs to 14 residues. The V end lost 0 bases, the J end lost 8 bases, and 12 bases lay between the germline ends. Germline CDR1 and CDR2: SGHNT and YYREEE (reference sequence). Single viable CD3+CD4+CD8-CD45RO+ cells were sorted as the memory CD4+ T cells. The sequence derives from an adult in good health and CMV-seronegative. Material: memory CD4+ T cells from blood. The chain is built from TRBV5-4 and TRBJ2-4; D is possibly TRBD1 or TRBD2 (5 bases each). Here the CDR3 DNA reads TGTGCCAGCAGCTTGGCCGCGAGGGGAGACATTCAGTACTTC. This translates into CASSLAARGDIQYF.